These 19 T cell receptor beta chains originate from one sample sequenced in a study of CD4 T cells in relation to SARS-CoV-2 and coronaviruses. Unexposed donor CD4+ T cells date from about 2011-2018, before the COVID-19 pandemic. Isolation of CD4+ T cells took place after about 9 days in culture. Antigens of these TCRs are unknown. Measured with immunoSEQ multiplex PCR; TCRdb has only the in-frame clones, and not every one. The sample lists about 26,000 clones, about 70% seen once, with 10% in the top ten. Sequencing was performed on CD4+ T cells from PBMCs, cultured in vitro. These receptors were collected from a human donor in good health.

The CDR3 region has the DNA TGTGCCAGCAGCCCGAACCCTGGAAATTCACCCCTCCACTTT. This sequence encodes CASSPNPGNSPLHF. The chain has TRBV4-2 and TRBJ1-6; D unresolved. V was cut by 4 bases and J by 7 bases, with 11 bases left in between. Germline V gene data show CDR1 as LGHNA and CDR2 as YNFKEQ. The CDR3 has 14 residues.

The chain couples TRBV24-1 to TRBJ2-5, with D possibly TRBD1 on 6 matching bases. Trimming took 5 bases from V and 5 from J, leaving 11 bases between them. CDR1 and CDR2 from the germline V gene are KGHDR and SFDVKD. The CDR3 has 13 residues. The CDR3, as DNA: TGTGCCACCAGTGTGGGGGCTGGGGAGACCCAGTACTTC. The encoded protein is CATSVGAGETQYF.

V is TRBV18 and J is TRBJ2-3; TRBD1 is a possible D gene (6 bases). Germline CDR1 is KGHSH and CDR2 is LQKENI. V dropped 3 bases and J dropped 2 bases, with 12 bases sitting between them. The CDR3 length is 15 residues. Here the CDR3 DNA reads TGTGCCAGCTCACCCGCCGGGACAATCACAGATACGCAGTATTTT. Translation: CASSPAGTITDTQYF.

The chain couples TRBV7-2 to TRBJ2-3, with a tentative D call TRBD1 (6 bases). This CDR3 has 15 amino acids. In germline, CDR1 is SGHTA, CDR2 FQGNSA. Trimming shortened V by 4 bases and J by 2 bases, and 13 bases separated the two germline ends. CDR3 sequence (DNA): TGTGCCAGCAGCTCCGGGACACACATCACAGATACGCAGTATTTT. Translation gives CASSSGTHITDTQYF.

The DNA of the CDR3 is TGTGCCAGCAGCCATTCGGGACAGGGAAGGTCACCCCTCCACTTT. Translating gives CASSHSGQGRSPLHF. The chain carries TRBV25-1 and TRBJ1-6; 9 bases fit TRBD1. This CDR3 region has 15 residues. Germline V CDR1 and CDR2: MGHDK, SYGVNS. Germline trimming cut 6 bases from V and 10 bases from J; bases unmatched to any gene: 10.

This clone was counted only a few times. The chain recombines TRBV11-3 with TRBJ2-2; no firm D call. CDR1 SGHNT and CDR2 YENEEA come from the germline V gene. The CDR3 has 14 amino acids. The V end lost 5 bases, the J end lost 3 bases, and 10 bases lay between the germline ends. The CDR3 region is CASSLFGDTGELFF. The CDR3 DNA is TGTGCCAGCAGCCTCTTTGGGGACACCGGGGAGCTGTTTTTT.

The genes are TRBV18 and TRBJ2-1, with a possible D match to TRBD2 (6 bases). Trimming took 2 bases from V and 3 from J, leaving 11 bases between them. CDR1 is KGHSH, CDR2 LQKENI, per germline. The length of the CDR3 is 15 residues. CDR3 region: CASSPGGSGYNEQFF. In nucleotides, the CDR3 is TGTGCCAGCTCACCAGGAGGGAGCGGCTACAATGAGCAGTTCTTC.

The V gene is TRBV6-5, the J gene TRBJ2-2; D is possibly TRBD1 (5 bases). The CDR3 covers 14 residues. Germline lookup yields CDR1 MNHEY and CDR2 SVGAGI. The V gene lost 6 bases and the J gene lost 6 bases, with 14 bases spanning the gap. CDR3 amino acids: CASRMTATPGELFF. DNA for the CDR3: TGTGCCAGCAGGATGACAGCGACTCCCGGGGAGCTGTTTTTT.

This sequence joins TRBV6-5 and TRBJ1-1; D is uncertain. V was trimmed by 0 bases and J by 1 base, leaving 9 bases between them. Germline lookup yields CDR1 MNHEY and CDR2 SVGAGI. This CDR3 region has 15 residues. CDR3 in amino acids: CASSYSWAGNTEAFF. The CDR3 DNA follows: TGTGCCAGCAGTTACTCTTGGGCGGGGAACACTGAAGCTTTCTTT.

The V call is TRBV29-1, the J call TRBJ2-5; no firm D call. V lost 5 bases, J lost 4 bases, and 11 bases lay in between. This CDR3 comprises 12 residues. Germline loops: CDR1 SQVTM, CDR2 ANQGSEA. Here the CDR3 DNA reads TGCAGCGTTACGACGGCCCGAGAGACCCAGTACTTC. Protein: CSVTTARETQYF.

The CDR3 protein is CASSLLTNTGELFF. The CDR3 DNA reads TGTGCCAGCAGCCTTCTGACAAACACCGGGGAGCTGTTTTTT. The rearrangement uses TRBV7-3 and TRBJ2-2; no clear D. Germline CDR1 SGHTA, CDR2 FQGTGA. The CDR3 length is 14 residues. V lost 5 bases and J lost 2, with 9 bases in between.

Only one count was recorded for this clone. The chain uses TRBV18 and TRBJ1-4, with no clear D. Germline CDR1 KGHSH, CDR2 LQKENI. V dropped 3 bases and J dropped 0 bases, with 8 bases sitting between them. The CDR3 is made up of 15 amino acids. The CDR3 loop is CASSPSGATNEKLFF. CDR3 nucleotide sequence: TGTGCCAGCTCACCGAGTGGAGCAACTAATGAAAAACTGTTTTTT.

The rearrangement uses TRBV5-4 and TRBJ1-1; D is uncertain. This CDR3 spans 16 amino acids. Looked up from germline, CDR1 is SGHNT and CDR2 is YYREEE (reference sequence). Trimming pared 3 bases from V and 8 bases from J, leaving 23 bases between. The CDR3 sequence is CASSSPLVDSKPEAFF. CDR3 DNA: TGTGCCAGCAGCTCGCCGTTGGTGGATAGTAAGCCCGAAGCTTTCTTT.

The chain carries TRBV19 and TRBJ1-5; D is unresolved. V lost 9 bases, J lost 9 bases, and 15 bases lay in between. Per the germline V gene, CDR1 is LNHDA and CDR2 is SQIVND (reference sequence). CDR3 size: 12 residues. The CDR3 DNA follows: TGTGCCAGCAGCGGGTCGCTTGGGCCCCAGCATTTT. Translation gives CASSGSLGPQHF.

The CDR3 is CASSEQGVEKLFF. CDR3 sequence (DNA): TGTGCCAGCAGTGAACAGGGGGTTGAAAAACTGTTTTTT. The chain joins TRBV2 to TRBJ1-4; TRBD1 agrees at 7 bases. Trimming took 2 bases from V and 7 from J; bases not matched to a gene: 1. CDR1 and CDR2 (germline): SNHLY, FYNNEI. CDR3 size: 13 residues.

The V gene is TRBV19, the J gene TRBJ2-7; 9 bases are a match to TRBD2. CDR1 and CDR2 (germline): LNHDA, SQIVND (reference sequence). CDR3 size: 15 residues. V was pared by 8 bases and J by 4 bases, with 12 bases of the junction left unmatched. Here the CDR3 DNA reads TGTGCCAGTGGGGAACCTAGCGGGAAGGTATACGAGCAGTACTTC. This codes for CASGEPSGKVYEQYF.

The chain has TRBV5-1 and TRBJ2-2, with 9 bases identical to TRBD2. Germline V CDR1 and CDR2: SGHRS, YFSETQ. The CDR3 covers 15 residues. Losses at the gene ends were 2 bases for V and 5 bases for J; bases not matched to a gene: 4. The CDR3 region is CASSFSGRGTGELFF. CDR3 sequence (DNA): TGCGCCAGCAGCTTTAGCGGGAGAGGGACCGGGGAGCTGTTTTTT.

The V and J genes are TRBV18 and TRBJ1-2; 8 nucleotides agree with TRBD1. J gave up 7 bases and V 5 bases, and 15 bases lay outside the gene matches. The CDR3 is 16 residues long. Per the germline V gene, CDR1 is KGHSH and CDR2 is LQKENI. This chain's CDR3 is CASSTLRGQGDLGYTF. The CDR3 nucleotides are TGTGCCAGCTCAACCCTCCGTGGACAGGGAGACCTTGGCTACACCTTC.

The chain couples TRBV9 to TRBJ2-3; TRBD1 might be the D (6 bases). Germline loops: CDR1 SGDLS, CDR2 YYNGEE. Trimming removed 6 bases from V and 0 bases from J, with 14 bases in between. The CDR3 has 15 amino acids. The CDR3 bases are TGTGCCAGCACCAGGACAGACACTAGCACAGATACGCAGTATTTT. This encodes CASTRTDTSTDTQYF.